This TCR beta chain was observed in a study of cytomegalovirus exposure and HLA in healthy donors. Trimming pared 1 base from V and 2 bases from J, leaving 8 bases between. CDR3 length equals 14 residues. The germline V gene has CDR1 LNHNV and CDR2 YYDKDF (reference sequence). Primers: 60 Vbeta forward and 13 Jbeta reverse. Authors' methods: About 10 million shared chains were among the approximately 80 million unique TCR beta chains that a later analysis counted. The repertoire was sequenced with immunoSEQ multiplex PCR; TCRdb's copy has only in-frame clones and lacks some. D and trimming come from the DNA, and the V and J calls and clone size come from that table. The sample totals 100,000 to 150,000 clones; its top ten clones hold over 1.5%.

The source of this sequence is a man between 18 and 35 years old in good health and CMV-seronegative. The sequenced sample was PBMCs. The chain joins TRBV15 to TRBJ1-2; D possibly corresponds to TRBD1 (6 bases). CDR3 region: CATSRGGTNYGYTF. In DNA, the CDR3 is TGTGCCACCAGCAGAGGGGGGACAAACTATGGCTACACCTTC.